This is a list of T cell receptor beta chains from one sample in a study of early T cells in non-severe SARS-CoV-2 infection. TCRdb re-called the 5' RACE reads with MiXCR, one entry per CDR3 protein. The repertoire consists of around 60,000 distinct CDR3 sequences, with approximately 11% occurring once and the leading ten covering 2.9%. The sample here was whole blood, taken at baseline. Every receptor here comes from an adult who was a healthcare worker with PCR-confirmed SARS-CoV-2 infection or an uninfected control (not recorded which). CDR3s include the opening cysteine and the closing phenylalanine or tryptophan. A D gene is named only where the DNA matches it firmly. Clone sizes are given selectively: once, few, many, or a class where the clone is expanded.

>.|.|TRBV12-3/TRBV12-4|TRBJ1-2
TGTGCCAGCAGTTTAAGGGGCCCACCGGGCGGCACCTTC
CASSLRGPPGGTF
>.|.|TRBV2|TRBJ1-1
TGTGCCAGCAGCCCGAGGGACGGATGGAACACTGAAGCTTTCTTT
CASSPRDGWNTEAFF
>few|TRBD1|TRBV19|TRBJ1-2
TGTGCCAGTAGCCCCGACAGGGGTGGCTACACCTTC
CASSPDRGGYTF
>few|.|TRBV20-1|TRBJ1-1
TGCAGTGCTTGCGGGGGGTCCACTGAAGCTTTCTTT
CSACGGSTEAFF
>many|.|TRBV4-3|TRBJ2-7
TGCGCCAGCAGCCAGGGGGCCGGGCCCTACGAGCAGTACTTC
CASSQGAGPYEQYF
>many|.|TRBV10-3|TRBJ1-5
TGTGCCAGACCCATGGGGGGCTCGAGCAATCAGCCCCAGCATTTT
CARPMGGSSNQPQHF
>many|TRBD2|TRBV7-9|TRBJ2-3
TGTGCCAGCAGCTTAGAGCCGGGACTAGCGTCAGATACGCAGTATTTT
CASSLEPGLASDTQYF
>many|TRBD1|TRBV6-1|TRBJ1-2
TGTGCCAGCAGTGAAGACAGGGGGCGAGGCTATGGCTACACCTTC
CASSEDRGRGYGYTF
>few|TRBD1|TRBV28|TRBJ1-5
TGTGCCAGCAGGGGGGACAGGGGAGGCAATCAGCCCCAGCATTTT
CASRGDRGGNQPQHF
>many|.|TRBV11-2|TRBJ2-7
TGTGCCAGCAGCTACTCCTACGAGCAGTACTTC
CASSYSYEQYF
>.|TRBD1|TRBV12-3/TRBV12-4|TRBJ1-2
TGTGCCAGCAGTTCGAGCGACAGGGGGCTCGGAGGCTACACCTTC
CASSSSDRGLGGYTF
>many|.|TRBV19|TRBJ2-1
TGTGCCAGTAGTATAGCCTTCGGGGGCGATGAGCAGTTCTTC
CASSIAFGGDEQFF
>.|.|TRBV6-1|TRBJ1-2
TGTGCCAGCAGTGAACAGGGAGGTGTCTATGGCTACACCTTC
CASSEQGGVYGYTF
>.|TRBD1|TRBV5-1|TRBJ2-1
TGCGCCAGCAGCTTCGAGGCTCAGGGGGCAGGGAATGAGCAGTTCTTC
CASSFEAQGAGNEQFF
>.|TRBD2|TRBV28|TRBJ2-3
TGTGCCACCGCGAGGACGGGGGGGCCTCCAGATACGCAGTATTTT
CATARTGGPPDTQYF
>many|.|TRBV14|TRBJ2-3
TGTGCCAGCAGCCAAGGACAGAAAACAGATACGCAGTATTTT
CASSQGQKTDTQYF
>few|TRBD1|TRBV7-6|TRBJ1-5
TGTGCCAGCAGCTTTGGGGGACAGGGGTTGCAGCCCCAGCATTTT
CASSFGGQGLQPQHF
>many|TRBD1|TRBV10-3|TRBJ2-5
TGTGCCATCAGTGCTTCGACAGGGCCCCAAGAGACCCAGTACTTC
CAISASTGPQETQYF
>.|TRBD1|TRBV2|TRBJ2-3
TGTGCCAGTAGGGACAGTAGCACAGATACGCAGTATTTT
CASRDSSTDTQYF
>few|TRBD1|TRBV15|TRBJ2-6
TGTGCCACCAGCAGAAAGACAGGGTTGAGAGCTGGGGCCAACGTCCTGACTTTC
CATSRKTGLRAGANVLTF
>many|.|TRBV27|TRBJ1-3
TGTGCCAGCAGTTTGAGACAGTCTGGAAACACCATATATTTT
CASSLRQSGNTIYF
>few|.|TRBV19|TRBJ1-1
TGTGCCAGTAGTACCAGGAATCGTGCTGAAGCTTTCTTT
CASSTRNRAEAFF